This T cell receptor beta chain was captured in a study of shared T cell receptors in the human thymus. Libraries were prepared by immunoSEQ multiplex PCR; TCRdb keeps only in-frame clonotypes and omits some of them. The profile shows hundreds of thousands of clones, more than 75% of them singletons. The CDR3 sequence is 15 residues long. V gave up 0 bases and J gave up 5 bases, with 11 bases separating them. The germline CDR1 and CDR2 sequences are LGHNA and YNFKEQ. The data also belong to a second study, concerning human thymus T cells. In that study: It was from resections taken during corrective heart surgery that the thymus tissue came. Usage of V and J genes appeared biased in thymic and blood repertoires. Thymic repertoires overlap heavily among unrelated individuals, related research has reported.

This rearrangement joins TRBV4-2 to TRBJ2-1; D is ambiguous. The clonotype comes from a boy younger than two with a congenital heart defect. The specimen sequenced was thymocytes. The CDR3 DNA follows: TGTGCCAGCAGCCAAGAGTCAGGCCCTAACAATGAGCAGTTCTTC. It specifies CASSQESGPNNEQFF.